These 30 T cell receptor beta chains were sequenced from one sample in a study of CD8+ T cells in alopecia areata. cDNA prepared by RNA extraction and subsequent reverse transcription served as the template for sequencing. Some clones are missing from TCRdb's copy, which holds only in-frame ones; the method was immunoSEQ multiplex PCR. Of under 350,000 clones listed, roughly 50% were seen once; the top ten hold approximately 1.7%. Regarding treatment: oral pan-JAK inhibitor, 5-10 mg twice daily. Sequencing used CD4+ T cells sorted from blood, obtained at week 24, from a patient treated with tofacitinib. Receptor source: a human donor with alopecia areata.

This chain joins TRBV5-1 and TRBJ2-7, with a weak D call TRBD1 (6 bases). Trimming cost V 0 bases and J 3 bases, with 10 bases left between them. The CDR3 is 14 amino acids. Germline V gene lookup returns CDR1 SGHRS and CDR2 YFSETQ. DNA of the CDR3: TGCGCCAGCAGCTTGGACGGACAGAACTACGAGCAGTACTTC. It specifies CASSLDGQNYEQYF.

The chain links TRBV6-6 to TRBJ2-7; TRBD2 is a possible D gene (5 bases). This CDR3 spans 13 amino acids. The V end was cut by 5 bases, the J end by 5 bases, with 13 bases between. CDR1 is MNHNY, CDR2 SVGAGI, per germline (reference sequence). The CDR3 nucleotides read TGTGCCAGCAGTACTCCGGGAACGAACGAGCAGTACTTC. Its translation: CASSTPGTNEQYF.

This clone has just a few counts. The chain couples TRBV7-6 to TRBJ2-7; D remains ambiguous. Per the germline V gene, CDR1 is SGHVS and CDR2 is FNYEAQ. Between the trimmed V and J ends, which lost 4 bases and 5 bases, there was a span of 15 bases. The CDR3 extends over 14 amino acids. The CDR3 region is CASSSLMSRNEQYF. In nucleotides, the CDR3 is TGTGCCAGCAGCTCACTAATGAGCCGCAACGAGCAGTACTTC.

This clone showed up just a few times. The chain employs TRBV23-1 and TRBJ1-2; no reliable D call. TRBV23-1 is given ORF status, its function remaining uncertain. Trimming took 1 base from V and 1 from J, leaving 16 bases between them. The CDR3 runs to 17 residues. The CDR3 sequence: CASSQWRVLSNNYGYTF. In DNA form, the CDR3 reads TGCGCCAGCAGTCAATGGAGAGTCCTAAGCAATAACTATGGCTACACCTTC.

The J gene is TRBJ1-2, the V gene TRBV2, with D hard to call. CDR3 size: 14 residues. Germline V gene lookup returns CDR1 SNHLY and CDR2 FYNNEI. V lost 4 bases and J 7 bases, leaving 16 bases between the germline ends. CDR3 coding DNA: TGTGCCAGCAGTGGTCGGCAGCGGGGAGGTGGCTACACCTTC. This gives the protein CASSGRQRGGGYTF.

V is TRBV27 and J is TRBJ2-3, with TRBD1 as a possible D gene (6 bases). The ends were cut back, 3 bases at V and 7 bases at J, with 11 bases in the middle. The germline CDR1 and CDR2 sequences are MNHEY and SMNVEV (reference sequence). The CDR3 runs to 13 residues. Here the CDR3 DNA reads TGTGCCAGCAGTTTGGGGGCAGGGAATACGCAGTATTTT. Translating it yields CASSLGAGNTQYF.

In regard to this clone: The sample carries other DNA sequences with the same CDR3. V and J are TRBV10-3 and TRBJ1-2; 8 positions agree with TRBD1. The CDR3 covers 12 residues. The V gene end was trimmed by 6 bases and the J gene end by 8 bases; junction bases not matched to a gene: 5. CDR1 is ENHRY, CDR2 SYGVKD, per germline. CDR3 bases: TGTGCCATCAGCGCGACAGGGGACGGCTACACCTTC. It codes for CAISATGDGYTF.

The genes are TRBV21-1 and TRBJ2-7; no DNA check was done on the table's D call, TRBD1. TRBV21-1 is shown as a pseudogene. The CDR3 has 17 residues. DNA of the CDR3: TGTGCCAGCAGCAAACGACGGACAGTCAGACCTTCGTACGAGCAGTACTTC. Its translation is CASSKRRTVRPSYEQYF.

V gene TRBV7-9 combines with J gene TRBJ2-3; TRBD2 matches 11 bases. V shed 5 bases, J shed 2 bases, and the junction held 12 bases outside the gene matches. CDR3 size: 18 residues. Germline V gene lookup returns CDR1 SEHNR and CDR2 FQNEAQ (reference sequence). The CDR3 nucleotides read TGTGCCAGCAGCCTACTAGCGGGGGATCTGTCCGCCACAGATACGCAGTATTTT. It is translated as CASSLLAGDLSATDTQYF.

This clone turned up a few times. The chain employs TRBV7-8 and TRBJ1-2; weak D call: TRBD1 (5 bases). The ends were cut back, 1 base at V and 2 bases at J, with 8 bases in the middle. The germline V gene encodes CDR1 SGHVS and CDR2 FQNEAQ. This CDR3 contains 14 residues. Written as DNA, the CDR3 is TGTGCCAGCAGCTTAGTATCAGGGAACTATGGCTACACCTTC. Its protein product is CASSLVSGNYGYTF.

This chain links TRBV5-1 with TRBJ2-7; TRBD1 might be the D (6 bases). Germline V gene sequence: CDR1 SGHRS, CDR2 YFSETQ. The CDR3 loop spans 18 amino acids. V was clipped by 1 base and J by 1 base, with 21 bases between them. The CDR3 region has the DNA TGCGCCAGCAGCTTGAAGGGGGAAGTCGCCCCAAAGTCCTACGAGCAGTACTTC. Its translation is CASSLKGEVAPKSYEQYF.

CDR3 protein: CASSLEVGQAQYF. As DNA, the CDR3 is TGCGCCAGCAGCTTGGAAGTAGGCCAGGCCCAGTACTTC. The chain uses TRBV5-1 and TRBJ2-5, with no clear D. The CDR3 extends over 13 amino acids. Germline CDR1 reads SGHRS; CDR2 reads YFSETQ. The ends were cut back, 0 bases at V and 9 bases at J, with 12 bases in the middle.

Here the CDR3 DNA reads TGCGCCAGCAGCCAAGAGTCGGTCGGAAACTATGGCTACACCTTC. Residues: CASSQESVGNYGYTF. This sequence joins TRBV4-1 and TRBJ1-2, with D hard to call. V lost 0 bases, J lost 2 bases, and 10 bases lay in between. The CDR3 spans 15 residues. CDR1 is MGHRA and CDR2 is YSYEKL in the germline V gene.

This chain's CDR3 is CASSQGTGGTYGYTF. CDR3 bases: TGCGCCAGCAGCCAAGGGACAGGGGGCACCTATGGCTACACCTTC. The chain joins TRBV4-3 to TRBJ1-2, with 11 positions matching TRBD1. The length of the CDR3 is 15 residues. V lost 1 base, J lost 4 bases, and 2 bases stayed unmatched. Per the germline V gene, CDR1 is LGHNA and CDR2 is YSLEER.

This chain joins TRBV28 and TRBJ2-3, with D perhaps being TRBD1 or TRBD2 (5 bases each). CDR3 length equals 15 residues. Deletions cut 2 bases from V and 3 bases from J, with 12 bases between. Per the germline V gene, CDR1 is MDHEN and CDR2 is SYDVKM. In DNA, the CDR3 is TGTGCCAGCAGTTTAAGAGGGGCCGGGACAGATACGCAGTATTTT. It translates to CASSLRGAGTDTQYF. Complete variable domain (other parts from reference TRBV28 and TRBJ2-3): DVKVTQSSRYLVKRTGEKVFLECVQDMDHENMFWYRQDPGLGLRLIYFSYDVKMKEKGDIPEGYSVSREKKERFSLILESASTNQTSMYLCASSLRGAGTDTQYFGPGTRLTVL.

The chain uses TRBV28 and TRBJ2-4; D gene uncertain. The CDR3 has 17 residues. Between the trimmed V and J ends, which lost 4 bases and 0 bases, there was a span of 16 bases. The V gene's germline CDR1 is MDHEN and CDR2 SYDVKM. CDR3 DNA sequence: TGTGCCAGCAGTTCCCTCCTTCTGAGCTTAGCCAAAAACATTCAGTACTTC. This sequence encodes CASSSLLLSLAKNIQYF.

The J gene is TRBJ1-6, the V gene TRBV30; no clear D. Deletions cut 3 bases from V and 9 bases from J, with 15 bases between. The CDR3 totals 14 residues. Per germline, CDR1 GTSNPN and CDR2 SVGIG (reference sequence). The CDR3 sequence: CAWSGRGRSSPLHF. The CDR3 DNA follows: TGTGCCTGGAGCGGGCGGGGAAGGAGTTCACCCCTCCACTTT.

The chain couples TRBV29-1 to TRBJ2-1, with a possible D match to TRBD2 (6 bases). The length of the CDR3 is 12 residues. The germline V gene encodes CDR1 SQVTM and CDR2 ANQGSEA. V dropped 6 bases and J dropped 4 bases, with 10 bases sitting between them. CDR3 sequence reads: CSVGTSYNEQFF. As DNA, the CDR3 is TGCAGCGTCGGGACTTCGTACAATGAGCAGTTCTTC.

The chain is built from TRBV2 and TRBJ2-1; either TRBD1 or TRBD2 may supply D (5 bases each). The germline V gene encodes CDR1 SNHLY and CDR2 FYNNEI. This CDR3 contains 13 residues. Trimming took off 1 base at V and 9 bases at J, with 10 bases between the two ends. CDR3: CASSEGAGGEQFF. CDR3 nucleotide sequence: TGTGCCAGCAGTGAAGGGGCTGGGGGTGAGCAGTTCTTC.

The chain combines TRBV27 with TRBJ2-5, with 12 positions matching TRBD2. Germline loops: CDR1 MNHEY, CDR2 SMNVEV (reference sequence). This CDR3 has 16 amino acids. V lost 5 bases, J lost 4 bases, and 8 bases stayed unmatched. The CDR3 sequence is CASSPRLAGDGETQYF. CDR3 nucleotides: TGTGCCAGCAGTCCCCGACTAGCGGGGGATGGAGAGACCCAGTACTTC.

CDR3: CASSATLAGAHEQYF. In nucleotides, the CDR3 is TGTGCCAGCAGCGCCACTTTAGCGGGGGCCCACGAGCAGTACTTC. V gene TRBV7-3 combines with J gene TRBJ2-7; 9 nucleotides agree with TRBD2. V gave up 5 bases and J gave up 5 bases; unmatched junction bases: 10. The CDR3 covers 15 residues. Per germline, CDR1 SGHTA and CDR2 FQGTGA. Full variable domain (missing parts from reference TRBV7-3 and TRBJ2-7): GAGVSQTPSNKVTEKGKYVELRCDPISGHTALYWYRQSLGQGPEFLIYFQGTGAADDSGLPNDRFFAVRPEGSVSTLKIQRTERGDSAVYLCASSATLAGAHEQYFGPGTRLTVT.

The chain is built from TRBV25-1 and TRBJ1-5; D remains ambiguous. Trimming took off 5 bases at V and 3 bases at J, with 11 bases between the two ends. The CDR3 is made up of 14 amino acids. Germline V gene lookup returns CDR1 MGHDK and CDR2 SYGVNS. The CDR3 DNA follows: TGTGCCAGCAGTCCCCGAGGCAACAATCAGCCCCAGCATTTT. Translated: CASSPRGNNQPQHF.

This clone came up once. The chain combines TRBV7-9 with TRBJ1-1; no reliable D call. Germline V CDR1 and CDR2: SEHNR, FQNEAQ (reference sequence). The V end was cut by 5 bases, the J end by 1 base, with 20 bases between. The CDR3 consists of 17 residues. The CDR3 is CASSPREWARGNTEAFF. DNA for the CDR3: TGTGCCAGCAGCCCCCGCGAGTGGGCGAGAGGGAACACTGAAGCTTTCTTT.

A note on this clone: Other DNA sequences from this sample encode an identical CDR3 as well. The rearrangement uses TRBV30 and TRBJ2-7; no firm D call. V gave up 2 bases and J gave up 3 bases, with 5 bases separating them. The CDR3 has 11 residues. Per the germline V gene, CDR1 is GTSNPN and CDR2 is SVGIG (reference sequence). The CDR3 spells CAWSSFYEQYF. In DNA, the CDR3 is TGTGCCTGGAGTTCGTTCTACGAGCAGTACTTC.

The rearrangement links TRBV27 to TRBJ1-6, with D possibly matching TRBD1 (5 bases). CDR1 is MNHEY and CDR2 is SMNVEV in the germline V gene (reference sequence). The CDR3 has 14 residues. V was cut by 8 bases and J by 7 bases, with 15 bases left in between. CDR3 nucleotides: TGTGCCAGCTCTAATAGGAGGGGAAATTCACCCCTCCACTTT. Translation gives CASSNRRGNSPLHF.

The chain joins TRBV2 to TRBJ2-3; possible D gene TRBD1, 6 bases. The length of the CDR3 is 18 residues. The germline gives CDR1 SNHLY, CDR2 FYNNEI. V lost 6 bases, J lost 2 bases, and 24 bases lay in between. The CDR3 DNA reads TGTGCCAGCAGACCATTAAGTTGGCAGAGGGGGAACACAGATACGCAGTATTTT. It encodes CASRPLSWQRGNTDTQYF. Complete variable domain (other parts from reference TRBV2 and TRBJ2-3): EPEVTQTPSHQVTQMGQEVILRCVPISNHLYFYWYRQILGQKVEFLVSFYNNEISEKSEIFDDQFSVERPDGSNFTLKIRSTKLEDSAMYFCASRPLSWQRGNTDTQYFGPGTRLTVL.

The V and J genes are TRBV23-1 and TRBJ1-2; no firm D call. TRBV23-1 is an ORF, with its function uncertain. The CDR3 consists of 10 residues. Here the CDR3 reads CVQVCYGYTF. CDR3 bases: TGCGTCCAGGTCTGCTATGGCTACACCTTC.

The chain links TRBV27 to TRBJ1-3; no clear D. The CDR3 is made up of 14 amino acids. Trimming took off 0 bases at V and 8 bases at J, with 11 bases between the two ends. Germline lookup yields CDR1 MNHEY and CDR2 SMNVEV (reference sequence). CDR3 DNA sequence: TGTGCCAGCAGTTTATCAGTCTCGTCGGACACCATATATTTT. It translates to CASSLSVSSDTIYF.

The rearrangement links TRBV10-3 to TRBJ1-1; 7 nucleotides align to TRBD1. J was trimmed by 10 bases and V by 4 bases; bases with no gene match: 9. Germline V CDR1 and CDR2: ENHRY, SYGVKD. CDR3 length equals 13 residues. The CDR3 region is CAISGARGQRAFF. For the CDR3, the DNA is TGTGCCATCAGTGGGGCGCGGGGACAGCGAGCTTTCTTT.

J is TRBJ2-1 and V is TRBV25-1, with 10 bases that match TRBD2. V shed 7 bases and J 2 bases; nucleotides not matched to a gene: 5. The CDR3 is made up of 15 amino acids. In germline, CDR1 is MGHDK, CDR2 SYGVNS. As DNA, the CDR3 is TGTGCCAGCACTGCCGGGACTAGCGCCTACAATGAGCAGTTCTTC. It specifies CASTAGTSAYNEQFF.